This T cell receptor (beta chain) was identified during a study of blood T cell repertoires in COVID-19. Overall study: COVID-19 samples collected from the United States, Italy and Spain covered acute and convalescent phases. T cells, B-cell-depleted T cells, or PBMCs provided the cDNA or gDNA that served as material.

As originally analysed: Amplifying reference gene primers gave estimates of nucleated cell counts. Only in-frame clones appear in the TCRdb table, and some are missing; sequencing was by immunoSEQ multiplex PCR. V and J calls and clone size are copied from that table; D and trimming were computed from the DNA. There are 450,000 to 500,000 clones in the sample; approximately 85% occur only once, and under 4% lies in the top ten. The sequence derives from a human donor in a cohort sampled during active COVID-19. What was sequenced was peripheral blood.

CDR3 in amino acids: CASGLTTTGKNTEAFF. DNA of the CDR3: TGTGCTAGTGGTTTGACCACGACAGGGAAGAACACTGAAGCTTTCTTT. The rearrangement uses TRBV12-5 and TRBJ1-1, with 7 bases fitting TRBD1. V was clipped by 2 bases and J by 1 base; unmatched bases: 7. Germline CDR1 and CDR2: LGHNT and FRNRAP. CDR3 length: 16 amino acids.